The present entry profiles one T cell receptor beta chain with its context. Reverse transcription of extracted RNA yielded cDNA, which provided the sequencing template. The repertoire was sequenced with immunoSEQ multiplex PCR; TCRdb's copy has only in-frame clones and lacks some. The repertoire holds over 120,000 clones, approximately 50% seen once, with 0.85% to 1% in the top ten. These data belong to a study of CD8+ T cells in alopecia areata. Study-level information: Tofacitinib therapy took 6 to 18 months; 6 months off drug came after.

V was clipped by 3 bases and J by 5 bases; unmatched bases: 8. The CDR3 is made up of 16 amino acids. CDR1 is SGHRS, CDR2 YFSETQ, per germline. The source material was CD4+ T cells sorted from blood, sampled at week 0. This TCR derives from a human donor with alopecia areata. The gene calls are TRBV5-1 and TRBJ2-4; 10 bases are a match to TRBD2. CDR3 sequence (DNA): TGCGCCAGCAGCTACAGGACTAGCGGTCTAGAAAACATTCAGTACTTC. Translating it yields CASSYRTSGLENIQYF.